The sample holds one count of the clone carrying this TCR beta chain. Its antigen is still unknown. From the multiplex PCR reads, TCRdb called clonotypes with MiXCR, one entry per CDR3 protein. The sample has about 180,000 distinct CDR3 sequences; 30% to 35% are singletons. The sample is drawn from a study of breast tumors, draining lymph nodes, adjacent tissues. Samples came from axillary lymph nodes draining the breast cancer. The study's findings and limits: Data fit most tumor T cells coming from lymph node, expanding in tumor.

Germline CDR1 is WSHSY and CDR2 is SAAADI. The CDR3 sequence is 16 residues long. The trim removed 8 bases at V and 12 bases at J, leaving 22 bases unmatched. This chain links TRBV10-2 with TRBJ2-1, with 7 bases aligning to TRBD1. The source is a female donor with breast cancer. Some clones in this sample may be carry-over from other donors' samples. Sequencing input: axillary lymph node tissue. CDR3 nucleotides: TGCGCCAGCGGTCTGAAACAGGGGTTAGACACAGATACGCAGTTCTTC. Translation: CASGLKQGLDTDTQFF.